These 24 T cell receptor beta chains were all obtained from the same sample, sequenced in a study of T cells in Graves' hyperthyroidism and ophthalmopathy. What was amplified from RNA transcripts were TCR beta CDR3 regions. Initially, a first-round RT-PCR of the TCR CDR3 employed the HTBI primer set. TCRdb called the multiplex PCR reads again in MiXCR, with one record for every CDR3 protein. The table shows about 420,000 distinct CDR3 sequences, with about a sixth occurring only once. What was sequenced was blood. Receptor source: a woman between 18 and 29 years old with Graves' hyperthyroidism.

This clonotype was counted at least ten times. The rearrangement joins TRBV11-3 to TRBJ1-4; the D is unclear. V lost 5 bases, J lost 5 bases, and 9 bases lay in between. Per the germline V gene, CDR1 is SGHNT and CDR2 is YENEEA. This CDR3 has 13 amino acids. The CDR3 region has the DNA TGTGCCAGCAGCCCACGACACAATGAAAAACTGTTTTTT. Its protein is CASSPRHNEKLFF.

This clonotype was seen ten or more times. The chain recombines TRBV3-1 with TRBJ2-7; 9 positions agree with TRBD2. In germline, CDR1 is LGHDT, CDR2 YNNKEL (reference sequence). CDR3 length: 11 residues. V gave up 10 bases and J gave up 5 bases; unmatched junction bases: 3. CDR3 sequence reads: CATLAGHEQYF. In nucleotides, the CDR3 is TGTGCCACCCTAGCGGGGCACGAGCAGTACTTC.

Concerning this clonotype itself: Being one base from a much bigger clone, this may be a read error. This rearrangement joins TRBV7-2 to TRBJ2-7; D unclear. The germline V and J ends were trimmed by 3 bases and 6 bases, with 6 bases remaining between them. The CDR3 has 11 residues. Germline loops: CDR1 SGHTA, CDR2 FQGNSA. CDR3 DNA: TGTGCCAGCAGCTTTGGGGTCGAGCAGTACTTC. Protein product: CASSFGVEQYF.

This clonotype was seen repeatedly, ten times or more. The chain uses TRBV10-3 and TRBJ2-1, with TRBD2 matching 12 bases. V was clipped by 3 bases and J by 0 bases; unmatched bases: 6. In germline, CDR1 is ENHRY, CDR2 SYGVKD. This CDR3 contains 18 residues. In DNA form, the CDR3 reads TGTGCCATCAGTGACGGACTAGCGGGACCGCACTCCTACAATGAGCAGTTCTTC. Its translation is CAISDGLAGPHSYNEQFF.

This clonotype came up many times. The V and J genes are TRBV28 and TRBJ2-5; D may be TRBD2 (5 bases). V lost 6 bases and J lost 5, with 13 bases in between. CDR1 and CDR2 from the germline V gene are MDHEN and SYDVKM. The CDR3 has 13 residues. The CDR3 reads CASSENGEETQYF. CDR3 in DNA: TGTGCCAGCAGCGAAAACGGGGAGGAGACCCAGTACTTC. Drawing the rest from reference TRBV28 and TRBJ2-5, the complete variable domain is DVKVTQSSRYLVKRTGEKVFLECVQDMDHENMFWYRQDPGLGLRLIYFSYDVKMKEKGDIPEGYSVSREKKERFSLILESASTNQTSMYLCASSENGEETQYFGPGTRLLVL.

In this sample, this clonotype turned up many times. This chain connects TRBV7-8 to TRBJ2-2; 7 bases are shared with TRBD1. The germline V gene encodes CDR1 SGHVS and CDR2 FQNEAQ. V shed 7 bases, J shed 2 bases, and the junction held 10 bases outside the gene matches. The CDR3 spans 16 residues. CDR3 sequence (DNA): TGTGCCAGCACCGTCAACCCAGGGGGTAACACCGGGGAGCTGTTTTTT. Protein: CASTVNPGGNTGELFF.

This clonotype was counted at least ten times. V usage is TRBV29-1 and J usage is TRBJ1-4; 10 bases match TRBD1. This CDR3 region has 13 residues. Unmatched junction bases numbered 8, after V lost 7 bases and J lost 9 bases. Germline assignment: CDR1 SQVTM and CDR2 ANQGSEA. CDR3 DNA sequence: TGCAGCGCGAACCGACAGGGGGCCCAAAAACTGTTTTTT. This gives the protein CSANRQGAQKLFF.

The rearrangement links TRBV6-1 to TRBJ2-1; 10 bases line up with TRBD2. Unmatched junction bases numbered 5, after V lost 6 bases and J lost 3 bases. The CDR3 contains 15 residues. Germline-derived CDR1 and CDR2 are MNHNS and SASEGT. The CDR3 nucleotides read TGTGCCAGCAGGAAGTGGACTAGCGGCTACAATGAGCAGTTCTTC. It yields the protein CASRKWTSGYNEQFF.

This clonotype occurred many times. The chain joins TRBV9 to TRBJ1-2, with 7 bases matching TRBD1. This CDR3 is built from 14 residues. V trimming: 0 bases; J trimming: 3 bases; junction bases outside the gene matches: 2. The germline V gene has CDR1 SGDLS and CDR2 YYNGEE. The CDR3 here is CASSVVDRDYGYTF. CDR3 DNA: TGTGCCAGCAGCGTAGTTGACAGGGACTATGGCTACACCTTC.

The chain couples TRBV6-6 to TRBJ1-3; D remains ambiguous. Looked up from germline, CDR1 is MNHNY and CDR2 is SVGAGI (reference sequence). The CDR3 sequence is 15 residues long. Trimming took 0 bases from V and 4 from J, leaving 10 bases between them. The CDR3 region is CASSYSPDEGNTIYF. The DNA of the CDR3 is TGTGCCAGCAGTTACTCCCCGGACGAGGGAAACACCATATATTTT.

The table lists this clonotype with many counts. The chain recombines TRBV18 with TRBJ1-1, with D unresolved. The CDR3 length is 12 residues. Germline V gene data show CDR1 as KGHSH and CDR2 as LQKENI. Trimming removed 6 bases from V and 10 bases from J, with 15 bases in between. The CDR3 spells CASSPLIAGAFF. As DNA, the CDR3 is TGTGCCAGCTCTCCCTTAATCGCGGGAGCTTTCTTT. The variable domain in full, completed from reference TRBV18 and TRBJ1-1, reads NAGVMQNPRHLVRRRGQEARLRCSPMKGHSHVYWYRQLPEEGLKFMVYLQKENIIDESGMPKERFSAEFPKEGPSILRIQQVVRGDSAAYFCASSPLIAGAFFGQGTRLTVV.

The rearrangement links TRBV12-5 to TRBJ2-2; a possible D gene is TRBD1 (6 bases). Between the trimmed V and J ends, which lost 6 bases and 0 bases, there was a span of 11 bases. Germline CDR1 LGHNT, CDR2 FRNRAP. The CDR3 length is 15 residues. This CDR3 reads CASGYGQSNTGELFF. CDR3 bases: TGTGCTAGTGGGTACGGACAGTCGAACACCGGGGAGCTGTTTTTT.

There are many counts of this clonotype. J is TRBJ2-7 and V is TRBV28; D not resolved. Germline CDR1 MDHEN, CDR2 SYDVKM. Trimming cost V 3 bases and J 2 bases, with 14 bases left between them. The CDR3 sequence is 15 residues long. Here the CDR3 DNA reads TGTGCCAGCAGTTTCCCCTCGACTCTTACCTACGAGCAGTACTTC. It is translated as CASSFPSTLTYEQYF.

This clonotype occurred a few times. The chain couples TRBV6-1 to TRBJ1-3; no reliable D call. Germline V gene data show CDR1 as MNHNS and CDR2 as SASEGT. V was pared by 1 base and J by 2 bases, with 9 bases between. The CDR3 loop spans 15 amino acids. Written as DNA, the CDR3 is TGTGCCAGCAGTGAAGGGGTTCACACTGGAAACACCATATATTTT. This codes for CASSEGVHTGNTIYF.

This clonotype was picked up a small number of times. This chain uses TRBV5-1 with TRBJ2-2; 7 positions match TRBD2. Germline trimming cut 9 bases from V and 5 bases from J; bases unmatched to any gene: 13. Germline CDR1 is SGHRS and CDR2 is YFSETQ. The length of the CDR3 is 15 residues. The CDR3 sequence: CATRLAGVETGELFF. In nucleotides, the CDR3 is TGCGCCACCCGACTAGCCGGGGTAGAAACCGGGGAGCTGTTTTTT.

This clonotype was observed at least ten times. The chain joins TRBV5-1 to TRBJ1-1, with D tentatively TRBD1 (5 bases). The CDR3 runs to 15 residues. Germline values: CDR1 SGHRS, CDR2 YFSETQ. V lost 4 bases and J lost 5, with 18 bases in between. The CDR3 sequence is CASSQEPGPDTEAFF. In nucleotides, the CDR3 is TGCGCCAGCAGCCAAGAGCCGGGACCTGATACTGAAGCTTTCTTT. Full variable domain (remainder filled in from reference TRBV5-1 and TRBJ1-1): KAGVTQTPRYLIKTRGQQVTLSCSPISGHRSVSWYQQTPGQGLQFLFEYFSETQRNKGNFPGRFSGRQFSNSRSEMNVSTLELGDSALYLCASSQEPGPDTEAFFGQGTRLTVV.

On this clonotype itself: One base away lies a much larger clone, so this may be a sequencing read error. The rearrangement uses TRBV20-1 and TRBJ2-3; the D gene is possibly TRBD2 (5 bases). V lost 6 bases and J 6 bases, leaving 19 bases between the germline ends. The CDR3 has 14 amino acids. Germline V gives CDR1 DFQATT, CDR2 SNEGSKA (reference sequence). The CDR3 is CSAPEAEVDDTQYF. The CDR3 DNA reads TGCAGTGCCCCCGAAGCGGAAGTTGATGATACGCAGTATTTT.

A few counts support this clonotype. This chain uses TRBV6-1 with TRBJ1-4, with 9 bases matching TRBD1. The CDR3 loop spans 14 amino acids. Germline CDR1 is MNHNS and CDR2 is SASEGT. The J segment lost 8 bases and the V segment lost 8 bases, leaving 9 bases of the junction unmatched. The CDR3, as DNA: TGTGCCAGCGGCTATGGGACAGGGCGGGAAAAACTGTTTTTT. Translated: CASGYGTGREKLFF.

On this clonotype itself: A junction boundary mismatches the germline segment, possibly from a read error. The V call is TRBV7-9, the J call TRBJ2-2, with 9 bases fitting TRBD1. Germline V gives CDR1 SEHNR, CDR2 FQNEAQ (reference sequence). This CDR3 region has 15 residues. CDR3: CASSLAPIRGQGPVF. CDR3 nucleotides: TGTGCCAGCAGCTTAGCGCCGATTCGGGGACAGGGCCCGGTTTTT.

This clonotype was detected only a few times. V usage is TRBV9 and J usage is TRBJ2-7; 13 bases are shared with TRBD2. This CDR3 is built from 15 residues. Germline CDR1 reads SGDLS; CDR2 reads YYNGEE. Germline trimming cut 3 bases from V and 2 bases from J; bases unmatched to any gene: 2. CDR3 in amino acids: CASSDGTSGTYEQYF. Written as DNA, the CDR3 is TGTGCCAGCAGCGACGGGACTAGCGGGACCTACGAGCAGTACTTC.

There are many counts of this clonotype. The V gene is TRBV19, the J gene TRBJ1-5; perhaps TRBD1 as D (5 bases). The ends were cut back, 9 bases at V and 7 bases at J, with 13 bases in the middle. Per germline, CDR1 LNHDA and CDR2 SQIVND (reference sequence). CDR3 length: 12 residues. The CDR3 loop reads CARRRGLQPQHF. CDR3 nucleotides: TGTGCCAGACGACGGGGACTCCAGCCCCAGCATTTT.

This clonotype was recorded a few times. The rearrangement joins TRBV5-1 to TRBJ1-4, with D uncertain. The CDR3 extends over 17 amino acids. Trimming shortened V by 0 bases and J by 2 bases, and 14 bases separated the two germline ends. CDR1 is SGHRS and CDR2 is YFSETQ in the germline V gene. Written as DNA, the CDR3 is TGCGCCAGCAGCTTGGGGGCAGTTTTAGGCACTAATGAAAAACTGTTTTTT. This codes for CASSLGAVLGTNEKLFF.

The rearrangement joins TRBV12-3 or TRBV12-4 to TRBJ1-3, with unresolved D. CDR3 length: 15 residues. Between the trimmed V and J ends, which lost 6 bases and 2 bases, there was a span of 14 bases. Here the CDR3 DNA reads TGTGCCAGCAGCCCCGCCGAGACCCCTGGAAACACCATATATTTT. Encoded protein: CASSPAETPGNTIYF.

This clonotype was counted at least ten times. The chain joins TRBV12-3 or TRBV12-4 to TRBJ2-2; D remains unclear. This CDR3 region has 15 residues. Trimming cost V 5 bases and J 2 bases, with 12 bases left between them. The CDR3 DNA is TGTGCCAGCAGTCCGCACGGATTCAACACCGGGGAGCTGTTTTTT. This encodes CASSPHGFNTGELFF.